The 8 T cell receptor beta chains below come from one sample, sequenced in a study of identical twins. TCRdb reanalysed the 5' RACE reads using MiXCR and keeps one entry per CDR3 protein. The table includes about 660,000 distinct CDR3 sequences, about 9.4% detected once. This same sample was also part of a study on yellow fever vaccine responses in identical twins.

Specimen: PBMCs. The receptors were sampled from a woman aged 18-29 years in good health.

This clonotype was counted at least ten times. The CDR3 nucleotides read TGTGCCAGCAGACCAACAGGGATCTCTGGAAACACCATATATTTT. It encodes CASRPTGISGNTIYF. The chain couples TRBV12-3 or TRBV12-4 to TRBJ1-3; a possible D gene is TRBD1 (6 bases). This CDR3 has 15 amino acids. Trimming cost V 6 bases and J 0 bases, with 12 bases left between them.

This chain joins TRBV11-2 and TRBJ2-1; 8 bases line up with TRBD2. V lost 2 bases to trimming and J lost 7 bases; unmatched junction nucleotides: 4. Germline V gene sequence: CDR1 SGHAT, CDR2 FQNNGV. The CDR3 has 14 amino acids. The chain's CDR3 is CASSLLGGRNEQFF. The DNA for the CDR3 is TGTGCCAGCAGCTTACTGGGCGGGAGGAATGAGCAGTTCTTC.

The chain combines TRBV10-3 with TRBJ2-7; 7 nucleotides match TRBD1. The germline gives CDR1 ENHRY, CDR2 SYGVKD. With 3 bases clipped from V and 4 bases from J, the junction kept 6 bases outside the gene matches. The CDR3 is 14 residues long. The CDR3: CAISDGRGMYEQYF. DNA of the CDR3: TGTGCCATCAGTGACGGCAGGGGGATGTACGAGCAGTACTTC.

This clonotype was detected ten times or more. The J gene is TRBJ2-7, the V gene TRBV5-1; the D gene is possibly TRBD1 (6 bases). The CDR3 is 12 residues long. Between the trimmed V and J ends, which lost 4 bases and 6 bases, there was a span of 11 bases. CDR1 is SGHRS and CDR2 is YFSETQ in the germline V gene. The CDR3 nucleotides are TGCGCCAGCAGCATACAGGGTGGCGAGCAGTACTTC. Its protein is CASSIQGGEQYF.

The table lists this clonotype with a few counts. The genes are TRBV24-1 and TRBJ2-5, with 8 bases that match TRBD1. This CDR3 spans 17 amino acids. Germline V gene data show CDR1 as KGHDR and CDR2 as SFDVKD. With V trimmed by 0 bases and J by 2 bases, 7 bases remained unmatched. The CDR3 DNA sequence: TGTGCCACCAGTGATTTGTCCGGGACAGGAGAGCAAGAGACCCAGTACTTC. It is translated as CATSDLSGTGEQETQYF.

V gene TRBV30 combines with J gene TRBJ2-2; D is possibly TRBD2 (5 bases). The ends were cut back, 1 base at V and 2 bases at J, with 5 bases in the middle. This CDR3 is built from 13 residues. CDR1 and CDR2 from the germline V gene are GTSNPN and SVGIG (reference sequence). CDR3 amino acids: CAWSASNTGELFF. The CDR3 region has the DNA TGTGCCTGGAGTGCTAGCAACACCGGGGAGCTGTTTTTT.

This clonotype has a count of ten or more. The genes are TRBV6-1 and TRBJ1-2; D unresolved. Germline V gene lookup returns CDR1 MNHNS and CDR2 SASEGT. Trimming took 5 bases from V and 3 from J, leaving 13 bases between them. This CDR3 spans 14 amino acids. The DNA of the CDR3 is TGTGCCAGCAGTCTCCGCGGGCCCTACTATGGCTACACCTTC. Translation gives CASSLRGPYYGYTF.

The chain links TRBV29-1 to TRBJ2-7, with a possible D match to TRBD1 (5 bases). Trimming stripped 1 base from V and 0 bases from J, with 10 bases between. The CDR3 is 14 amino acids. Per the germline V gene, CDR1 is SQVTM and CDR2 is ANQGSEA. The chain's CDR3 is CSVEGYQGSYEQYF. The CDR3 DNA reads TGCAGCGTTGAAGGTTACCAGGGCTCCTACGAGCAGTACTTC.